The 27 T cell receptor beta chains below all came from one sample that was sequenced in a study of T cells in Graves' hyperthyroidism and ophthalmopathy. Regions amplified from RNA transcripts were the TCR beta CDR3 regions. Using the HTBI primer set, a first-round RT-PCR was run on the TCR CDR3. TCRdb redid the calling of the multiplex PCR reads with MiXCR, one entry per CDR3 protein. Of about 770,000 distinct CDR3 sequences listed, 15% to 20% are singletons. The sample consisted of blood. The source of these receptors is a woman aged 45-60 years with Graves' hyperthyroidism that later progressed to Graves' ophthalmopathy.

The chain is built from TRBV18 and TRBJ2-5; D not certain. V was clipped by 1 base and J by 4 bases, with 13 bases between them. Per germline, CDR1 KGHSH and CDR2 LQKENI. CDR3 size: 15 residues. CDR3: CASSPLGTSGETQYF. CDR3 coding DNA: TGTGCCAGCTCACCACTAGGTACTTCGGGAGAGACCCAGTACTTC.

This clonotype was observed a few times. The rearrangement uses TRBV12-3 or TRBV12-4 and TRBJ1-2; D may be TRBD1 (5 bases). V was shortened by 4 bases and J by 4 bases, with 16 bases between the two germline ends. This CDR3 has 15 amino acids. In nucleotides, the CDR3 is TGTGCCAGCAGTTCTGGACTGGCGGGGCCCTATGGCTACACCTTC. This codes for CASSSGLAGPYGYTF.

The rearrangement joins TRBV4-1 to TRBJ1-4, with 7 bases that match TRBD1. CDR3 length: 15 amino acids. CDR1 is MGHRA, CDR2 YSYEKL, per germline. J lost 6 bases, V lost 3 bases, and 7 bases had no gene match. The CDR3 loop is CASSQETGPDEKLFF. As DNA, the CDR3 is TGCGCCAGCAGCCAGGAGACAGGGCCAGATGAAAAACTGTTTTTT.

V and J are TRBV14 and TRBJ1-2; D is undetermined. V was cut by 6 bases and J by 13 bases, with 15 bases left in between. The germline CDR1 and CDR2 sequences are SGHDN and FVKESK. The CDR3 totals 11 residues. The DNA for the CDR3 is TGTGCCAGCAGTCTATTTGTCGGCCGCACCTTC. This translates into CASSLFVGRTF.

This clonotype was detected many times. DNA of the CDR3: TGTGCCAGCAGTGACATCTTTACCGGGGAGCTGTTTTTT. Translating it yields CASSDIFTGELFF. This chain joins TRBV2 and TRBJ2-2; no reliable D call. Germline CDR1 reads SNHLY; CDR2 reads FYNNEI. Trimming removed 3 bases from V and 5 bases from J, with 7 bases in between. The CDR3 has 13 residues.

This chain uses TRBV7-2 with TRBJ2-5; 7 bases align to TRBD1. With 3 bases clipped from V and 4 bases from J, the junction kept 8 bases outside the gene matches. Germline V CDR1 and CDR2: SGHTA, FQGNSA. CDR3 length: 15 residues. The CDR3 is CASSFTGERTETQYF. The DNA of the CDR3 is TGTGCCAGCAGCTTCACAGGGGAACGGACAGAGACCCAGTACTTC.

The V call is TRBV19, the J call TRBJ2-6; D gene uncertain. Per the germline V gene, CDR1 is LNHDA and CDR2 is SQIVND (reference sequence). The germline V and J ends were trimmed by 2 bases and 4 bases, with 3 bases remaining between them. The CDR3 sequence is 13 residues long. The CDR3 bases are TGTGCCAGTAGTATAAGAGGGGCCAACGTCCTGACTTTC. This gives the protein CASSIRGANVLTF.

The V and J genes are TRBV20-1 and TRBJ1-5; 7 positions agree with TRBD1. Trimming took 0 bases from V and 4 from J; bases not matched to a gene: 9. CDR1 is DFQATT, CDR2 SNEGSKA, per germline (reference sequence). The CDR3 is made up of 16 amino acids. In nucleotides, the CDR3 is TGCAGTGCTAGAGATCACAGGGGAGAAGGAAATCAGCCCCAGCATTTT. Translating gives CSARDHRGEGNQPQHF.

As regards this clonotype: This may be a read error: a much more frequent sequence differs by one nucleotide. This rearrangement joins TRBV2 to TRBJ1-5, with a tentative D call TRBD1 (6 bases). Germline V gene data show CDR1 as SNHLY and CDR2 as FYNNEI. V shed 8 bases and J shed 0 bases, with 17 bases lying between them. This CDR3 contains 16 residues. The CDR3 bases are TGTGCCAGCGGCGAAGGGGGGGGGTTTAGCAATCAGCCCCAGCATTTT. Protein sequence: CASGEGGGFSNQPQHF.

This clonotype was recorded a few times. This sequence joins TRBV4-2 and TRBJ1-2; D unclear. This CDR3 has 14 residues. Germline loops: CDR1 LGHNA, CDR2 YNFKEQ. V was shortened by 2 bases and J by 4 bases, with 11 bases between the two germline ends. The CDR3 nucleotides are TGTGCCAGCAGCCAATGGGTAGGGAGCTATGGCTACACCTTC. It codes for CASSQWVGSYGYTF.

There are many counts of this clonotype. J is TRBJ2-7 and V is TRBV6-1; possible D gene TRBD2, 7 bases. The CDR3 totals 14 residues. V was cut by 4 bases and J by 5 bases, with 15 bases left in between. Per the germline V gene, CDR1 is MNHNS and CDR2 is SASEGT. Here the CDR3 DNA reads TGTGCCAGCAGTGGCTTAAGAGGGGGGGACGAGCAGTACTTC. Translating it yields CASSGLRGGDEQYF.

This clonotype was observed a few times. The chain recombines TRBV29-1 with TRBJ2-5; possibly TRBD2 for D (6 bases). This CDR3 contains 13 residues. The ends were cut back, 3 bases at V and 5 bases at J, with 13 bases in the middle. CDR1 and CDR2 from the germline V gene are SQVTM and ANQGSEA. The CDR3 sequence is CSVDGGSFETQYF. The DNA for the CDR3 is TGCAGCGTTGACGGGGGATCATTCGAGACCCAGTACTTC.

This clonotype showed up just a few times. The genes are TRBV2 and TRBJ2-7, with D possibly TRBD2 on 6 matching bases. This CDR3 has 14 amino acids. Trimming shortened V by 7 bases and J by 0 bases, and 13 bases separated the two germline ends. Germline V gives CDR1 SNHLY, CDR2 FYNNEI. CDR3 coding DNA: TGTGCCAGCATCGGTGGGGGACTCTCCTACGAGCAGTACTTC. Protein product: CASIGGGLSYEQYF.

This clonotype was seen many times. The chain uses TRBV20-1 and TRBJ1-6; TRBD1 is a possible D gene (6 bases). The CDR3 has 16 residues. V lost 3 bases and J lost 4, with 16 bases in between. Germline V gene sequence: CDR1 DFQATT, CDR2 SNEGSKA (reference sequence). Here the CDR3 reads CSASRAGAAYNSPLHF. The CDR3 DNA sequence: TGCAGTGCTAGCCGGGCAGGGGCCGCTTATAATTCACCCCTCCACTTT.

This clonotype was found many times. The V and J genes are TRBV30 and TRBJ1-2; perhaps TRBD1 as D (6 bases). This CDR3 is 13 amino acids long. Germline V gene data show CDR1 as GTSNPN and CDR2 as SVGIG (reference sequence). Trimming pared 2 bases from V and 5 bases from J, leaving 12 bases between. The CDR3 region is CAWSPGAWYGYTF. CDR3 bases: TGTGCCTGGAGTCCAGGGGCTTGGTATGGCTACACCTTC.

This clonotype was detected ten times or more. The CDR3 is CASSPFGDEAFF. CDR3 nucleotides: TGTGCCAGCTCACCATTCGGGGATGAAGCTTTCTTT. This sequence joins TRBV18 and TRBJ1-1; D unresolved. Germline assignment: CDR1 KGHSH and CDR2 LQKENI. The ends were cut back, 2 bases at V and 7 bases at J, with 8 bases in the middle. The CDR3 is 12 residues long.

The chain is built from TRBV15 and TRBJ2-7; 8 positions match TRBD1. J gave up 3 bases and V 0 bases, and 10 bases lay outside the gene matches. Germline V gene lookup returns CDR1 LNHNV and CDR2 YYDKDF (reference sequence). The CDR3 sequence is 17 residues long. The DNA of the CDR3 is TGTGCCACCAGCAGAGACGGGTGGGGACAGGCGCTCTACGAGCAGTACTTC. Its translation: CATSRDGWGQALYEQYF.

V gene TRBV5-1 combines with J gene TRBJ2-5, with D possibly being TRBD2 (5 bases). This CDR3 spans 14 amino acids. Germline V CDR1 and CDR2: SGHRS, YFSETQ. Deletions cut 0 bases from V and 7 bases from J, with 13 bases between. CDR3 coding DNA: TGCGCCAGCAGCTTGGGTCAGGTCGGAGGGACCCAGTACTTC. Translating it yields CASSLGQVGGTQYF.

With respect to this clonotype: At one end, the junction sequence differs from germline, possibly due to a read error. The CDR3 nucleotides are TGTGCCAGCAGATACTTCCCCCAGGGGGAGACCCAGTACTTC. Translated: CASRYFPQGETQYF. The V and J genes are TRBV6-5 and TRBJ2-5, with D perhaps matching TRBD1 (6 bases). This CDR3 is built from 14 residues. Germline V lookup: CDR1 MNHEY, CDR2 SVGAGI.

This clonotype was seen at least ten times. The chain is built from TRBV9 and TRBJ1-1, with 7 nucleotides matching TRBD1. The germline V gene has CDR1 SGDLS and CDR2 YYNGEE. Trimming removed 3 bases from V and 3 bases from J; junction bases left unmatched: 8. CDR3 length: 15 residues. In nucleotides, the CDR3 is TGTGCCAGCAGCGCCGCGACAGGGTCGGACACTGAAGCTTTCTTT. This gives the protein CASSAATGSDTEAFF. The entire variable domain, with the rest obtained from reference TRBV9 and TRBJ1-1, is as follows: DSGVTQTPKHLITATGQRVTLRCSPRSGDLSVYWYQQSLDQGLQFLIQYYNGEERAKGNILERFSAQQFPDLHSELNLSSLELGDSALYFCASSAATGSDTEAFFGQGTRLTVV.

At least ten counts were recorded for this clonotype. The chain has TRBV5-6 and TRBJ1-1; 7 bases are a match to TRBD1. The V segment lost 0 bases and the J segment 1 base; nucleotides outside the gene matches: 3. The CDR3 has 15 residues. From germline, CDR1 is SGHDT and CDR2 YYEEEE. CDR3 in amino acids: CASSLEPGGNTEAFF. In nucleotides, the CDR3 is TGTGCCAGCAGCTTGGAGCCAGGGGGGAACACTGAAGCTTTCTTT.

The table lists this clonotype with many counts. This sequence joins TRBV11-1 and TRBJ1-6; 7 bases agree with TRBD1. Germline V gene data show CDR1 as SGHAT and CDR2 as FQDESV (reference sequence). The CDR3 sequence is 16 residues long. J was trimmed by 3 bases and V by 4 bases; bases with no gene match: 6. The CDR3 DNA reads TGTGCCAGCAGCTCACAGGGACAGTTCTATAATTCACCCCTCCACTTT. It specifies CASSSQGQFYNSPLHF.

This clonotype was seen many times. The chain is built from TRBV3-1 and TRBJ1-3; unclear D gene. Trimming pared 5 bases from V and 3 bases from J, leaving 14 bases between. The CDR3 covers 15 residues. Germline V lookup: CDR1 LGHDT, CDR2 YNNKEL (reference sequence). This chain's CDR3 is CASSRNVGFGNTIYF. Written as DNA, the CDR3 is TGTGCCAGCAGCAGAAACGTCGGATTTGGAAACACCATATATTTT.

V and J are TRBV6-1 and TRBJ2-3, with D possibly TRBD2 on 5 matching bases. This CDR3 region has 14 residues. In germline, CDR1 is MNHNS, CDR2 SASEGT. V gave up 6 bases and J gave up 1 base, with 11 bases separating them. The CDR3 bases are TGTGCCAGCAGAGAAACTAGGGGCACAGATACGCAGTATTTT. Residues: CASRETRGTDTQYF.

J is TRBJ1-6 and V is TRBV7-2; D perhaps matches TRBD1 (5 bases). Between the trimmed V and J ends, which lost 3 bases and 8 bases, there was a span of 11 bases. Germline loops: CDR1 SGHTA, CDR2 FQGNSA. The CDR3 spans 14 residues. CDR3: CASSFQGSHSPLHF. For the CDR3, the DNA is TGTGCCAGCAGCTTTCAGGGTTCGCATTCACCCCTCCACTTT.

This clonotype has only a few counts. The gene calls are TRBV12-3 or TRBV12-4 and TRBJ1-2, with TRBD1 matching over 8 bases. Germline trimming cut 5 bases from V and 8 bases from J; bases unmatched to any gene: 13. The CDR3 consists of 15 residues. The CDR3 coding sequence is TGTGCCAGCAGTCAATCCGAGGACAGGGCCCAAGGCTACACCTTC. Encoded protein: CASSQSEDRAQGYTF.

In this sample, this clonotype turned up a few times. The V and J genes are TRBV6-1 and TRBJ2-7; 9 bases fit TRBD1. The germline gives CDR1 MNHNS, CDR2 SASEGT. The V and J ends lost 5 bases and 7 bases, in that order; junction bases with no gene match: 12. The CDR3 extends over 15 amino acids. Here the CDR3 DNA reads TGTGCCAGCAGTCCGGATACAGGGGGCCTGAATGAGCAGTACTTC. Its translation is CASSPDTGGLNEQYF.